The 13 T cell receptor beta chains below all came from one sample that was sequenced in a study of blood T cell repertoires in COVID-19. Produced via immunoSEQ multiplex PCR; TCRdb's table is partial and in-frame only. The sample shows roughly 400,000 clones, roughly 89% of them seen only once. Sample: PBMCs or T cells enriched from blood (not recorded which). The source of these receptors is a woman aged 30 to 39 who had recovered from COVID-19.

This clone came up once. The CDR3 DNA follows: TGTGCCAGCAGGGGTCGGGAGACGTTTAGCAATCAGCCCCAGCATTTT. Amino acids: CASRGRETFSNQPQHF. The chain uses TRBV2 and TRBJ1-5; the D is unclear. Trimming took off 6 bases at V and 0 bases at J, with 15 bases between the two ends. Germline V CDR1 and CDR2: SNHLY, FYNNEI. The CDR3 sequence is 16 residues long.

The chain carries TRBV6-2 or TRBV6-3 and TRBJ1-2, with 7 bases matching TRBD1. The CDR3 covers 14 residues. The V and J ends lost 2 bases and 10 bases, in that order; junction bases with no gene match: 10. Germline V gene data show CDR1 as MNHEY and CDR2 as SVGEGT. CDR3 amino acids: CASSYPSDRVFYTF. The CDR3 nucleotides read TGTGCCAGCAGTTACCCCTCTGACAGGGTATTCTACACCTTC.

The CDR3 loop is CASSLDAGGTRSPLHF. CDR3 nucleotide sequence: TGTGCCAGCTCACTAGACGCCGGGGGAACGCGGTCACCCCTCCACTTT. The chain has TRBV18 and TRBJ1-6; possibly TRBD1 for D (5 bases). Looked up from germline, CDR1 is KGHSH and CDR2 is LQKENI. Trimming shortened V by 4 bases and J by 10 bases, and 20 bases separated the two germline ends. The CDR3 covers 16 residues.

V and J are TRBV2 and TRBJ1-5; a possible D gene is TRBD1 (6 bases). V was trimmed by 8 bases and J by 0 bases, leaving 17 bases between them. This CDR3 is 16 amino acids long. Germline CDR1 and CDR2: SNHLY and FYNNEI. The CDR3 DNA is TGTGCCAGCCTCCCGGGGGGGCCTTATAGCAATCAGCCCCAGCATTTT. Translated, it gives CASLPGGPYSNQPQHF.

This chain connects TRBV7-3 to TRBJ2-5; perhaps TRBD1 as D (5 bases). CDR3 size: 14 residues. V shed 3 bases and J shed 4 bases, with 12 bases lying between them. The germline V gene encodes CDR1 SGHTA and CDR2 FQGTGA. Here the CDR3 DNA reads TGTGCCAGCAGCTTTTCAGGGTCGTCAGAGACCCAGTACTTC. Translated, it gives CASSFSGSSETQYF.

This CDR3 is CASSLPTSGANVLTF. The CDR3 DNA follows: TGTGCCAGCAGCCTACCAACCTCTGGGGCCAACGTCCTGACTTTC. The genes are TRBV5-4 and TRBJ2-6, with D unclear. V shed 4 bases and J shed 0 bases, with 8 bases lying between them. Germline lookup yields CDR1 SGHNT and CDR2 YYREEE (reference sequence). There are 15 residues in the CDR3.

The rearrangement uses TRBV15 and TRBJ1-5; D not resolved. The V end was cut by 0 bases, the J end by 7 bases, with 10 bases between. From germline, CDR1 is LNHNV and CDR2 YYDKDF (reference sequence). The CDR3 consists of 14 residues. CDR3 sequence (DNA): TGTGCCACCAGCAGAGATCCCCTGTTCCAGCCCCAGCATTTT. Translation: CATSRDPLFQPQHF.

This rearrangement joins TRBV15 to TRBJ1-5; the D is unclear. The CDR3 spans 15 residues. Germline V CDR1 and CDR2: LNHNV, YYDKDF (reference sequence). V was shortened by 8 bases and J by 2 bases, with 16 bases between the two germline ends. The CDR3 DNA reads as TGTGCCACCCGAATGCCAGGAATTCGCAATCAGCCCCAGCATTTT. It yields the protein CATRMPGIRNQPQHF.

The chain combines TRBV11-2 with TRBJ1-2; TRBD1 aligns across 12 bases. The CDR3 is 14 residues long. V lost 6 bases, J lost 8 bases, and 7 bases stayed unmatched. Germline CDR1 SGHAT, CDR2 FQNNGV. CDR3 residues: CASRSTGTGGGYTF. The CDR3 region has the DNA TGTGCCAGCAGAAGTACCGGGACAGGGGGCGGCTACACCTTC. The full variable domain, rest sourced from reference TRBV11-2 and TRBJ1-2, is EAGVAQSPRYKIIEKRQSVAFWCNPISGHATLYWYQQILGQGPKLLIQFQNNGVVDDSQLPKDRFSAERLKGVDSTLKIQPAKLEDSAVYLCASRSTGTGGGYTFGSGTRLTVV.

CDR3 loop: CASEQGEFREKLFF. In DNA form, the CDR3 reads TGTGCCAGCGAACAGGGGGAGTTCAGGGAAAAACTGTTTTTT. The chain uses TRBV27 and TRBJ1-4; 8 nucleotides match TRBD1. This CDR3 spans 14 amino acids. Losses at the gene ends were 8 bases for V and 8 bases for J; bases not matched to a gene: 10. CDR1 and CDR2 from the germline V gene are MNHEY and SMNVEV (reference sequence).

The chain joins TRBV21-1 to TRBJ2-5; TRBD1 reflects the table's D call only, with no check against the DNA. TRBV21-1 is a known pseudogene. This CDR3 is built from 12 residues. CDR3 coding DNA: TGTGCCAGCACCCAGGGTGAAGAAACCCAGTACTTC. Translating gives CASTQGEETQYF.

This chain joins TRBV6-4 and TRBJ2-3, with 11 positions matching TRBD2. The CDR3 runs to 15 residues. Trimming took 6 bases from V and 2 from J; bases not matched to a gene: 4. CDR1 and CDR2 from the germline V gene are MRHNA and SNTAGT. The CDR3 DNA is TGTGCCAGCAGCCGACTAGCGGGAACCACAGATACGCAGTATTTT. Residues: CASSRLAGTTDTQYF.

This clone was detected only once. V gene TRBV7-2 combines with J gene TRBJ1-3; D gene uncertain. V lost 1 base to trimming and J lost 0 bases, with 10 bases between them. In germline, CDR1 is SGHTA, CDR2 FQGNSA. CDR3 size: 16 residues. CDR3 coding DNA: TGTGCCAGCAGCTTAGGGAGGCACCCCTCTGGAAACACCATATATTTT. It is translated as CASSLGRHPSGNTIYF.